This T cell receptor (beta chain) was retrieved from a study of blood T cell repertoires in COVID-19. The overall study: Material from acute and convalescent COVID-19 was sourced from the United States, Italy and Spain. Sample material is recorded as cDNA or gDNA derived from T cells, B-cell-depleted T cells, or PBMCs.

Original processing notes: Estimates of nucleated cell counts were drawn from the amplification of reference gene primers. This table comes from immunoSEQ multiplex PCR, and its TCRdb copy is limited to in-frame clones, with some not included. That table gives V, J and clone size, and the DNA gave D and trimming. There are 100,000 to 150,000 clones in the sample; approximately 85% occur only once, and about 6.2% lies in the top ten. Deletions cut 8 bases from V and 0 bases from J, with 16 bases between. CDR1 and CDR2 from the germline V gene are MGHDK and SYGVNS. CDR3 length: 16 amino acids. V usage is TRBV25-1 and J usage is TRBJ1-4; D is possibly TRBD1 (6 bases). Material for sequencing was peripheral blood. The TCR comes from a man older than 75 with active or convalescent COVID-19. In DNA form, the CDR3 reads TGTGCCAGCTCCAGGACCCGGACAGCAACTAATGAAAAACTGTTTTTT. It codes for CASSRTRTATNEKLFF.